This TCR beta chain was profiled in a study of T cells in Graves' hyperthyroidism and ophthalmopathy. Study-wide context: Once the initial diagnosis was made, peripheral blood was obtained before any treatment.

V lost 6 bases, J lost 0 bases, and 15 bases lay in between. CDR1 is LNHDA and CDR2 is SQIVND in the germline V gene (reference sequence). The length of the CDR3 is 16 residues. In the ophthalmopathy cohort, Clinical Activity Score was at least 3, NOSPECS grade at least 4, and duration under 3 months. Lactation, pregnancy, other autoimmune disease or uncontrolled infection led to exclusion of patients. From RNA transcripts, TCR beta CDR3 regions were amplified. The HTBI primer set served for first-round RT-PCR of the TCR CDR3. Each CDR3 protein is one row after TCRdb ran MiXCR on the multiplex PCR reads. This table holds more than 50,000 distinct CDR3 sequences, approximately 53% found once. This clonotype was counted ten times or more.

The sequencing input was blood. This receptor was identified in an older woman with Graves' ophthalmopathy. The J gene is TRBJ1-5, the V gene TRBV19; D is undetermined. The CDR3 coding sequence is TGTGCCAGTAGGGCAGGTGGGCAGGATAGCAATCAGCCCCAGCATTTT. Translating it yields CASRAGGQDSNQPQHF.